The 23 T cell receptor beta chains given below trace back to one sample, sequenced in a study of blood T cells in healthy people across ages. A J-beta primer mix and a sample-barcoded 5' primer were used in a second PCR of about 7 to 12 cycles. TCRdb reanalysed the 5' RACE reads using MiXCR and keeps one entry per CDR3 protein. This sample has some 1.5 million distinct CDR3 sequences, with around 40% found just once. The sequencing sample was made of blood. These receptors all stem from a woman aged 18-29 years in good health.

The chain combines TRBV20-1 with TRBJ2-3, with a possible D match to TRBD2 (5 bases). Trimming shortened V by 3 bases and J by 6 bases, and 19 bases separated the two germline ends. Germline V CDR1 and CDR2: DFQATT, SNEGSKA (reference sequence). The CDR3 totals 15 residues. CDR3 sequence reads: CSASRAGSVRDTQYF. The CDR3 coding sequence is TGCAGTGCTAGTAGGGCGGGTTCTGTCCGGGATACGCAGTATTTT.

This clonotype was observed a handful of times. The rearrangement uses TRBV6-2 or TRBV6-3 and TRBJ2-7, with D unresolved. Trimming cost V 0 bases and J 5 bases, with 5 bases left between them. Germline CDR1 is MNHEY and CDR2 is SVGEGT. This CDR3 contains 12 residues. The CDR3 loop reads CASSYSRNEQYF. The CDR3 nucleotides read TGTGCCAGCAGTTACTCCCGAAACGAGCAGTACTTC.

J is TRBJ2-3 and V is TRBV3-1; the match to TRBD1 covers 8 bases. The V gene's germline CDR1 is LGHDT and CDR2 YNNKEL (reference sequence). The CDR3 loop spans 18 amino acids. The ends lost 3 bases at V and 3 bases at J; junction bases unmatched: 14. CDR3 in DNA: TGTGCCAGCAGCCATATCCATGTGACAGGGGCCTCTACAGATACGCAGTATTTT. Its protein is CASSHIHVTGASTDTQYF.

There are a few counts of this clonotype. The rearrangement links TRBV4-3 to TRBJ2-1, with 7 nucleotides matching TRBD1. Germline V gene sequence: CDR1 LGHNA, CDR2 YSLEER. There are 17 residues in the CDR3. Trimming cost V 3 bases and J 4 bases; bases outside gene matches: 12. In DNA form, the CDR3 reads TGCGCCAGCAGCCATCACAAGGGTGACAGGGTATACAATGAGCAGTTCTTC. This gives the protein CASSHHKGDRVYNEQFF.

About this clonotype: A read error may produce the germline difference seen at one junction end. The rearrangement uses TRBV7-9 and TRBJ1-2; 7 nucleotides match TRBD1. CDR1 SEHNR and CDR2 FQNEAQ come from the germline V gene (reference sequence). There are 15 residues in the CDR3. The CDR3 sequence is CVSSGRDRVIYGYTF. Written as DNA, the CDR3 is TGTGTCAGCAGCGGCCGGGACAGAGTAATTTATGGCTACACCTTC. Looking up the rest from reference TRBV7-9 and TRBJ1-2 gives the full variable domain: DTGVSQNPRHKITKRGQNVTFRCDPISEHNRLYWYRQTLGQGPEFLTYFQNEAQLEKSRLLSDRFSAERPKGSFSTLEIQRTEQGDSAMYLCVSSGRDRVIYGYTFGSGTRLTVV.

J is TRBJ2-1 and V is TRBV24-1; TRBD1 matches 7 bases. This CDR3 is built from 16 residues. V shed 0 bases and J 3 bases; nucleotides not matched to a gene: 4. Germline CDR1 reads KGHDR; CDR2 reads SFDVKD. CDR3: CATSDLEGASYNEQFF. The CDR3 DNA reads TGTGCCACCAGTGATTTGGAGGGGGCGAGCTACAATGAGCAGTTCTTC.

CDR3 loop: CASSYSFDRVSYEQYF. The CDR3 DNA follows: TGTGCCAGCAGTTACTCTTTCGACAGGGTCTCCTACGAGCAGTACTTC. The V and J genes are TRBV6-2 or TRBV6-3 and TRBJ2-7, with 7 bases aligning to TRBD1. Germline V gene lookup returns CDR1 MNHEY and CDR2 SVGEGT. CDR3 length: 16 amino acids. Trimming removed 0 bases from V and 0 bases from J; junction bases left unmatched: 5.

Of note for this clonotype: Just one base apart from a much larger clone, this may be a read error. The rearrangement links TRBV6-5 to TRBJ2-7, with D possibly being TRBD2 (6 bases). Germline V gives CDR1 MNHEY, CDR2 SVGAGI. This CDR3 spans 15 amino acids. Trimming shortened V by 2 bases and J by 2 bases, and 13 bases separated the two germline ends. CDR3 protein: CASSYALRRAYEQYF. The DNA for the CDR3 is TGTGCCAGCAGTTACGCCTTAAGGAGGGCCTACGAGCAGTACTTC.

The chain uses TRBV10-1 and TRBJ2-7, with D hard to call. In germline, CDR1 is WNHNN, CDR2 SYGVQD (reference sequence). This CDR3 is 13 amino acids long. The ends were cut back, 4 bases at V and 4 bases at J, with 11 bases in the middle. The CDR3 nucleotides read TGCGCCAGCAGTGGGGCCCCCTCATACGAGCAGTACTTC. Its translation is CASSGAPSYEQYF.

The V and J genes are TRBV7-2 and TRBJ2-1; no definite D call. The germline CDR1 and CDR2 sequences are SGHTA and FQGNSA. V gave up 0 bases and J gave up 8 bases, with 14 bases separating them. The CDR3 totals 15 residues. The CDR3 spells CASSLAGLVGDEQFF. CDR3 nucleotides: TGTGCCAGCAGCTTAGCGGGCCTAGTGGGCGATGAGCAGTTCTTC.

The J gene is TRBJ2-7, the V gene TRBV29-1; tentatively, D is TRBD2 (5 bases). The ends were cut back, 4 bases at V and 4 bases at J, with 14 bases in the middle. The germline gives CDR1 SQVTM, CDR2 ANQGSEA. This CDR3 comprises 13 residues. CDR3 nucleotides: TGCAGCGTTGCTCAGCTAGCCGGATACGAGCAGTACTTC. Translating gives CSVAQLAGYEQYF.

The V gene is TRBV6-6, the J gene TRBJ2-1, with 13 bases fitting TRBD2. Losses at the gene ends were 5 bases for V and 4 bases for J; bases not matched to a gene: 5. This CDR3 spans 16 amino acids. Germline V lookup: CDR1 MNHNY, CDR2 SVGAGI (reference sequence). This CDR3 is CASSRLGLAGYNEQFF. In nucleotides, the CDR3 is TGTGCCAGCAGTCGCCTGGGACTAGCGGGGTACAATGAGCAGTTCTTC.

To note about this clonotype: This sequence may be a read error, since a much larger clone differs from it by one base. The chain is built from TRBV4-1 and TRBJ2-3; D unclear. Germline CDR1 reads MGHRA; CDR2 reads YSYEKL. The CDR3 covers 14 residues. CDR3 sequence: CASSLSPSTDTRYF. The DNA of the CDR3 is TGCGCCAGCAGCCTCTCACCCAGCACAGATACGCGGTATTTT.

The V and J genes are TRBV6-4 and TRBJ2-1; unclear D gene. V lost 7 bases, J lost 1 base, and 17 bases lay in between. The CDR3 spans 16 residues. Germline V gene lookup returns CDR1 MRHNA and CDR2 SNTAGT. The DNA for the CDR3 is TGTGCCAGCACCGCACGTCCGGCAGTATCCTACAATGAGCAGTTCTTC. It is translated as CASTARPAVSYNEQFF.

This clonotype was counted only a few times. CDR3 DNA: TGCAGTGCTAGAGATTACTCGGGAGTTGGTGGCTACACCTTC. It translates to CSARDYSGVGGYTF. The V and J genes are TRBV20-1 and TRBJ1-2; D uncertain. The germline V gene has CDR1 DFQATT and CDR2 SNEGSKA (reference sequence). This CDR3 comprises 14 residues. V lost 0 bases, J lost 7 bases, and 15 bases lay in between.

V usage is TRBV20-1 and J usage is TRBJ2-7; D possibly corresponds to TRBD1 (6 bases). The V gene lost 0 bases and the J gene lost 4 bases, with 13 bases spanning the gap. The CDR3 extends over 14 amino acids. Per germline, CDR1 DFQATT and CDR2 SNEGSKA (reference sequence). The CDR3 nucleotides are TGCAGTGCTAGAGACCGCGACAGGAGTTACGAGCAGTACTTC. Protein product: CSARDRDRSYEQYF.

The chain recombines TRBV10-3 with TRBJ1-1, with D uncertain. The germline V and J ends were trimmed by 1 base and 8 bases, with 5 bases remaining between them. Looked up from germline, CDR1 is ENHRY and CDR2 is SYGVKD. The CDR3 covers 11 residues. The DNA of the CDR3 is TGTGCCATCAGTGAGTGGTCGGAAGCTTTCTTT. Its protein product is CAISEWSEAFF.

This clonotype appeared a few times. The rearrangement links TRBV20-1 to TRBJ2-7, with D tentatively TRBD1 or TRBD2 (5 bases each). The V end lost 0 bases, the J end lost 2 bases, and 11 bases lay between the germline ends. Germline V gene lookup returns CDR1 DFQATT and CDR2 SNEGSKA (reference sequence). The CDR3 extends over 14 amino acids. Here the CDR3 reads CSARDGTIPYEQYF. The CDR3 DNA sequence: TGCAGTGCTAGAGATGGGACGATACCCTACGAGCAGTACTTC.

The gene calls are TRBV7-9 and TRBJ2-1; D might be TRBD1 (5 bases). This CDR3 spans 13 amino acids. Per germline, CDR1 SEHNR and CDR2 FQNEAQ (reference sequence). Trimming cost V 3 bases and J 8 bases, with 11 bases left between them. CDR3 amino acids: CASSFLWGHEQFF. The CDR3 region has the DNA TGTGCCAGCAGCTTCCTATGGGGCCATGAGCAGTTCTTC. Full variable domain (remainder filled in from reference TRBV7-9 and TRBJ2-1): DTGVSQNPRHKITKRGQNVTFRCDPISEHNRLYWYRQTLGQGPEFLTYFQNEAQLEKSRLLSDRFSAERPKGSFSTLEIQRTEQGDSAMYLCASSFLWGHEQFFGPGTRLTVL.

This clonotype was found a few times. V is TRBV21-1 and J is TRBJ2-1; the table's D call, TRBD2, has no DNA check behind it. TRBV21-1 is termed a pseudogene. This CDR3 has 17 residues. CDR3 sequence: CASSKVVRAVHGYEQFF. CDR3 nucleotide sequence: TGTGCCAGCAGCAAAGTGGTACGAGCGGTGCACGGGTATGAGCAGTTCTTC.

The chain carries TRBV12-3 or TRBV12-4 and TRBJ2-2; TRBD2 aligns across 11 bases. The length of the CDR3 is 16 residues. The V segment lost 4 bases and the J segment 6 bases; nucleotides outside the gene matches: 7. CDR3 bases: TGTGCCAGCAGTTCACTAGCGGGAGCCAGGGCCGGGGAGCTGTTTTTT. Its protein is CASSSLAGARAGELFF.

The chain couples TRBV20-1 to TRBJ1-4; unclear D gene. CDR1 DFQATT and CDR2 SNEGSKA come from the germline V gene (reference sequence). Trimming pared 6 bases from V and 8 bases from J, leaving 13 bases between. This CDR3 region has 12 residues. The CDR3 is CSAHTRAEKLFF. DNA for the CDR3: TGCAGTGCCCACACGCGGGCCGAAAAACTGTTTTTT.

This clonotype was seen once. The germline gene is not matched at one end of the junction; a read error may be the cause. CDR3 in DNA: TGTGCCAGCAGCCCCATGAGTGATCGGTATGGCTACATCTTC. It translates to CASSPMSDRYGYIF. This chain links TRBV6-5 with TRBJ1-2; D uncertain. CDR3 length: 14 residues. Germline-derived CDR1 and CDR2 are MNHEY and SVGAGI.